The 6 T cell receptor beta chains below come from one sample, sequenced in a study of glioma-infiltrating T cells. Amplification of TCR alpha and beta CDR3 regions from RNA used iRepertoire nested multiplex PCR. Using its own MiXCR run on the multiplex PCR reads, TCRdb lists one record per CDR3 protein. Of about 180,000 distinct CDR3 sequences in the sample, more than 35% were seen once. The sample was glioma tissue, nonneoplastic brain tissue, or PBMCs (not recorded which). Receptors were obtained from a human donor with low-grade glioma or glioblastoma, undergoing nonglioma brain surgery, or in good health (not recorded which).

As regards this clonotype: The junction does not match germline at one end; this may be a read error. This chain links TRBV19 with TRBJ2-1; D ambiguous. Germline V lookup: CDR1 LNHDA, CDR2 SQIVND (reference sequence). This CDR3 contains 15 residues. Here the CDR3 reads CASSPRALAYNEKFF. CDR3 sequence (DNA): TGTGCCAGTAGTCCTAGAGCGTTGGCCTACAATGAGAAGTTCTTC.

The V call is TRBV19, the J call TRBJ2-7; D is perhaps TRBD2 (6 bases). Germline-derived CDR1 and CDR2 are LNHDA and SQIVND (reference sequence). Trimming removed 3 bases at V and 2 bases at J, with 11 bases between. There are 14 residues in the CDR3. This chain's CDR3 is CASSMGTEAYEQYF. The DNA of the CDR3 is TGTGCCAGTAGTATGGGGACTGAAGCCTACGAGCAGTACTTC.

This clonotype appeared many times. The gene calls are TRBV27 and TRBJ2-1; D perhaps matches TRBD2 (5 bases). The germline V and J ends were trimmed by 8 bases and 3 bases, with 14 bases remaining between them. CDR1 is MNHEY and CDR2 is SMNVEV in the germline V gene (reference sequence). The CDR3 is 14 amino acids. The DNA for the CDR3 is TGTGCCAGCCAACGGCTAGCAAACTACAATGAGCAGTTCTTC. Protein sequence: CASQRLANYNEQFF.

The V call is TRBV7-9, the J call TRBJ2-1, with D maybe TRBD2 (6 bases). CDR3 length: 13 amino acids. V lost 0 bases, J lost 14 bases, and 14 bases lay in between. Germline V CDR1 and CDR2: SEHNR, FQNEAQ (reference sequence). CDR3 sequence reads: CASSLAQEGQKFF. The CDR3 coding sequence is TGTGCCAGCAGCTTAGCGCAGGAGGGGCAGAAGTTCTTC.

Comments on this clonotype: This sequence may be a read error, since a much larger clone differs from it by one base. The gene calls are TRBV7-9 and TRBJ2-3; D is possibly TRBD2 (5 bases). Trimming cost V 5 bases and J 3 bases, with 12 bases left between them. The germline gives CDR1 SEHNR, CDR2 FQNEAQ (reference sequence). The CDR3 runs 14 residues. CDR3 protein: CASSGDGRTDTQYF. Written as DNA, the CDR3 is TGTGCCAGCAGCGGGGATGGGAGAACAGATACGCAGTATTTT.

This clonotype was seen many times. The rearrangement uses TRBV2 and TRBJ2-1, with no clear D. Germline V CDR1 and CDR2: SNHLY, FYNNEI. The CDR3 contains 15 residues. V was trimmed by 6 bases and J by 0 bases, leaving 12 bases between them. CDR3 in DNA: TGTGCCAGCAGCCCTGGGCCTAGCTCCTACAATGAGCAGTTCTTC. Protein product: CASSPGPSSYNEQFF. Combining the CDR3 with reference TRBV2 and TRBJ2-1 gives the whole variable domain EPEVTQTPSHQVTQMGQEVILRCVPISNHLYFYWYRQILGQKVEFLVSFYNNEISEKSEIFDDQFSVERPDGSNFTLKIRSTKLEDSAMYFCASSPGPSSYNEQFFGPGTRLTVL.